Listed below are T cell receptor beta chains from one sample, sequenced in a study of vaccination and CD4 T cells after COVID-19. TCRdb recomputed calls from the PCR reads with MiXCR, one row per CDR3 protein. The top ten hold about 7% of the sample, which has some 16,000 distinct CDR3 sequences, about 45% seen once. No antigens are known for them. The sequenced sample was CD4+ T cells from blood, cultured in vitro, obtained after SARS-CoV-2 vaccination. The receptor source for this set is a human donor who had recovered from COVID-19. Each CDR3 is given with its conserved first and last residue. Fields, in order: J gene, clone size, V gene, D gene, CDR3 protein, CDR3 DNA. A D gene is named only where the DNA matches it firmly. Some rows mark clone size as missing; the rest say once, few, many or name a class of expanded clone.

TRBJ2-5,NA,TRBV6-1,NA,CASQYGGDAQETQYF,TGTGCCAGCCAGTACGGGGGCGATGCCCAAGAGACCCAGTACTTC
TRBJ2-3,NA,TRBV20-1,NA,CSAIWGDHSTDTQYF,TGCAGTGCCATCTGGGGGGACCATAGCACAGATACGCAGTATTTT
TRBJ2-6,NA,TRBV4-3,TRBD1,CASSQGTVSGANVLTF,TGCGCCAGCAGCCAGGGGACAGTCTCTGGGGCCAACGTCCTGACTTTC
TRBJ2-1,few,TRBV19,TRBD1,CASSMRTGSYNEQFF,TGTGCCAGTAGTATGAGGACAGGGTCCTACAATGAGCAGTTCTTC
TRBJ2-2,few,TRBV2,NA,CASSGWEVTGELFF,TGTGCCAGCAGTGGCTGGGAGGTGACCGGGGAGCTGTTTTTT
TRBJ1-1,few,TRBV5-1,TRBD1,CASSKEDRAENTEAFF,TGCGCCAGCAGCAAGGAAGACAGGGCTGAGAACACTGAAGCTTTCTTT
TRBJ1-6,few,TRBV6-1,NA,CASNTAGNNSPLHF,TGTGCCAGTAATACCGCCGGGAATAATTCACCCCTCCACTTT
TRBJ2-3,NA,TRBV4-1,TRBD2,CASSQERGGADTQYF,TGCGCCAGCAGCCAAGAGCGGGGGGGGGCGGATACGCAGTATTTT
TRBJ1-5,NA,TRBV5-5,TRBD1,CASSRQGSGNQPQHF,TGTGCCAGCAGCCGACAGGGTTCGGGCAATCAGCCCCAGCATTTT
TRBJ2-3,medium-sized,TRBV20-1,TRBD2,CSASPTVAGGTDTQYF,TGCAGTGCTAGCCCCACAGTAGCGGGAGGAACAGATACGCAGTATTTT
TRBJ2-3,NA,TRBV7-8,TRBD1,CASSMDRGGADTQYF,TGTGCCAGCAGCATGGACAGGGGAGGCGCAGATACGCAGTATTTT
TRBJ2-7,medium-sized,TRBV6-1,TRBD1,CASSPGTGERYEQYF,TGTGCCAGCAGCCCGGGGACAGGGGAACGTTACGAGCAGTACTTC
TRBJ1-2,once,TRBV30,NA,CAWFPRVSGYTF,TGTGCCTGGTTCCCTCGGGTCTCCGGCTACACCTTC
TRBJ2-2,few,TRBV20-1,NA,CSARDPFGGDTGELFF,TGCAGTGCTAGGGATCCCTTTGGGGGTGACACCGGGGAGCTGTTTTTT
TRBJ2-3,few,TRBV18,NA,CASSPRTNTNTQYF,TGTGCCAGCTCACCAAGGACAAACACGAATACGCAGTATTTT
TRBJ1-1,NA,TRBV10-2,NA,CASSEGVNTEAFF,TGCGCCAGCAGTGAGGGGGTCAACACTGAAGCTTTCTTT
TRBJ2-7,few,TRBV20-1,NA,CSARVERSYEQYF,TGCAGTGCTAGGGTGGAGCGGTCCTACGAGCAGTACTTC
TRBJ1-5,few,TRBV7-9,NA,CASSLGGPSNQPQHF,TGTGCCAGCAGCTTAGGGGGACCGAGCAATCAGCCCCAGCATTTT
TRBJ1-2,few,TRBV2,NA,CASSPTGLLSYTF,TGTGCCAGCAGCCCAACAGGGCTACTGAGCTACACCTTC
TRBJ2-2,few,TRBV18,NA,CASSPRQTETGELFF,TGTGCCAGCTCACCACGACAGACAGAAACCGGGGAGCTGTTTTTT
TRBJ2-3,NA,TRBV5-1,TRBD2,CASSLGDLAGAGADTQYF,TGCGCCAGCAGCTTGGGCGACTTAGCGGGAGCGGGCGCAGATACGCAGTATTTT
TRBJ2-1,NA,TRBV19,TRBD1,CASSDDRGNEQFF,TGTGCCAGTAGTGATGACAGGGGGAATGAGCAGTTCTTC
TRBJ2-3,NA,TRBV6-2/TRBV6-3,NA,CASSYSKSRVITDTQYF,TGTGCCAGCAGTTACTCGAAGAGTCGGGTTATCACAGATACGCAGTATTTT
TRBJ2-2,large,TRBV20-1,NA,CSASPGETNTGELFF,TGCAGTGCTAGCCCAGGGGAAACGAACACCGGGGAGCTGTTTTTT
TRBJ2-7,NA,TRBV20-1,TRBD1,CSATSQGRSSYEQYF,TGCAGTGCTACCTCACAGGGGCGGAGCTCCTACGAGCAGTACTTC
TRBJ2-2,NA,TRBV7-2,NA,CASSVSRDRALTGELFF,TGTGCCAGCAGCGTAAGCAGGGACCGAGCTTTAACCGGGGAGCTGTTTTTT
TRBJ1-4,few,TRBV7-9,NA,CASSLTESSNEKLFF,TGTGCCAGCAGCCTCACGGAGTCATCGAATGAAAAACTGTTTTTT
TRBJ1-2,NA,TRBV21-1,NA,CASSKEGWGRGQGIYGYTF,TGTGCCAGCAGCAAAGAGGGTTGGGGTCGGGGACAGGGCATCTATGGCTACACCTTC
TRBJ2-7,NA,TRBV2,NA,CASNPVRDTLFEQYF,TGTGCCAGCAATCCCGTACGGGACACCCTTTTTGAGCAGTACTTC
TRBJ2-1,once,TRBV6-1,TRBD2,CASNGSGDFSYNEQFF,TGTGCCAGCAACGGAAGCGGGGACTTCTCCTACAATGAGCAGTTCTTC
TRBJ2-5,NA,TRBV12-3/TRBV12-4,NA,CASSLGQRETQYF,TGTGCCAGCAGTTTAGGTCAGCGGGAGACCCAGTACTTC
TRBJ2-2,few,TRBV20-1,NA,CSARGGTANTGELFF,TGCAGTGCTAGGGGAGGGACAGCGAACACCGGGGAGCTGTTTTTT